Each of the 11 T cell receptor beta chains below was sequenced from the same sample in a study of T cell changes during pregnancy in multiple sclerosis. Using immunoSEQ multiplex PCR, the repertoire was profiled, and TCRdb retains in-frame clones only, with some absent. Of 33,000 or so clones listed, 91% are singletons. The sequencing here drew on CD8+ T cells from peripheral blood mononuclear cells, taken in the second trimester of pregnancy. The origin of the receptors is a female donor in good health, enrolled as a control in a pregnancy study.

The chain is built from TRBV7-2 and TRBJ1-2; D is possibly TRBD1 (6 bases). The CDR3 contains 15 residues. The V gene lost 3 bases and the J gene lost 4 bases, with 15 bases spanning the gap. Germline loops: CDR1 SGHTA, CDR2 FQGNSA. The CDR3 loop reads CASSLDSPAVYGYTF. The CDR3 region has the DNA TGTGCCAGCAGCTTGGACAGCCCCGCGGTCTATGGCTACACCTTC.

The chain couples TRBV19 to TRBJ1-1; D perhaps matches TRBD1 (6 bases). The CDR3 length is 14 residues. Trimming shortened V by 3 bases and J by 1 base, and 9 bases separated the two germline ends. The V gene's germline CDR1 is LNHDA and CDR2 SQIVND (reference sequence). In nucleotides, the CDR3 is TGTGCCAGTAGTATCCGGGACACGAACACTGAAGCTTTCTTT. Its translation is CASSIRDTNTEAFF.

This clone was counted once. This rearrangement joins TRBV5-6 to TRBJ1-5; 9 bases map to TRBD1. V trimming: 4 bases; J trimming: 1 base; junction bases outside the gene matches: 6. Germline CDR1 and CDR2: SGHDT and YYEEEE. The CDR3 contains 16 residues. This CDR3 reads CASSGGTGISNQPQHF. In DNA, the CDR3 is TGTGCCAGCAGCGGCGGGACAGGGATCAGCAATCAGCCCCAGCATTTT.

This clone was detected only once. This rearrangement joins TRBV29-1 to TRBJ2-1, with TRBD2 matching 9 bases. CDR3 length: 16 amino acids. The junction had 8 bases not matched to a gene; V was cut back by 0 bases and J by 5 bases. Germline CDR1 reads SQVTM; CDR2 reads ANQGSEA. CDR3 in amino acids: CSVEEAAGGPNNEQFF. CDR3 in DNA: TGCAGCGTTGAAGAGGCAGCGGGGGGACCAAACAATGAGCAGTTCTTC.

This clone was observed a single time. J is TRBJ1-2 and V is TRBV2; D unresolved. V was pared by 5 bases and J by 3 bases, with 7 bases between. The length of the CDR3 is 12 residues. Germline CDR1 and CDR2: SNHLY and FYNNEI. The DNA for the CDR3 is TGTGCCAGCAGTTCAGGCTACTATGGCTACACCTTC. This codes for CASSSGYYGYTF. Using reference TRBV2 and TRBJ1-2 for the parts outside the CDR3, the full variable domain is EPEVTQTPSHQVTQMGQEVILRCVPISNHLYFYWYRQILGQKVEFLVSFYNNEISEKSEIFDDQFSVERPDGSNFTLKIRSTKLEDSAMYFCASSSGYYGYTFGSGTRLTVV.

This chain connects TRBV16 to TRBJ2-3, with D unclear. The CDR3 has 14 amino acids. Germline V gives CDR1 KGHSY, CDR2 FQNENV. Between the trimmed V and J ends, which lost 2 bases and 2 bases, there was a span of 8 bases. Here the CDR3 DNA reads TGTGCCAGCAGCCAAGTGGCCACCACAGATACGCAGTATTTT. It encodes CASSQVATTDTQYF.

The chain employs TRBV27 and TRBJ2-3; possible D gene TRBD2, 5 bases. This CDR3 region has 15 residues. Trimming shortened V by 6 bases and J by 0 bases, and 13 bases separated the two germline ends. The germline CDR1 and CDR2 sequences are MNHEY and SMNVEV (reference sequence). CDR3 protein: CASRLRGASTDTQYF. CDR3 coding DNA: TGTGCCAGCAGACTCCGGGGAGCTAGCACAGATACGCAGTATTTT.

The V gene is TRBV11-3, the J gene TRBJ2-1, with 11 bases that match TRBD2. The V gene end was trimmed by 5 bases and the J gene end by 0 bases; junction bases not matched to a gene: 3. The CDR3 sequence is 16 residues long. Germline CDR1 is SGHNT and CDR2 is YENEEA. CDR3 nucleotides: TGTGCCAGCAGCAAGGGACTAGCGGCCTCCTACAATGAGCAGTTCTTC. It translates to CASSKGLAASYNEQFF.

The J gene is TRBJ1-1, the V gene TRBV29-1; D is ambiguous. The length of the CDR3 is 15 residues. V was shortened by 1 base and J by 3 bases, with 15 bases between the two germline ends. Germline CDR1 reads SQVTM; CDR2 reads ANQGSEA. CDR3 residues: CSVEAPLFGHTEAFF. The CDR3 DNA sequence: TGCAGCGTTGAAGCCCCTCTCTTTGGGCACACTGAAGCTTTCTTT.

The V call is TRBV13, the J call TRBJ2-1, with D maybe TRBD1 (6 bases). Germline V gene data show CDR1 as PRHDT and CDR2 as FYEKMQ (reference sequence). The CDR3 extends over 16 amino acids. Trimming cost V 0 bases and J 6 bases, with 15 bases left between them. CDR3: CASSLGRNREVNEQFF. The CDR3 DNA is TGTGCCAGCAGCTTAGGCCGGAACAGGGAAGTCAATGAGCAGTTCTTC.

The chain couples TRBV6-1 to TRBJ1-2, with D tentatively TRBD1 (6 bases). Germline loops: CDR1 MNHNS, CDR2 SASEGT. Trimming pared 8 bases from V and 7 bases from J, leaving 14 bases between. The CDR3 length is 12 residues. CDR3 protein: CASQSNRVGYTF. CDR3 nucleotide sequence: TGTGCCAGCCAATCAAACAGGGTTGGCTACACCTTC.